What follows is one TCR beta chain and its context. The data derive from a study of blood T cell repertoires in COVID-19. Study context: PBMCs, B-cell-depleted T cells, or T cells provided the cDNA or gDNA that made up the material.

Some clones are missing from TCRdb's copy, which holds only in-frame ones; the method was immunoSEQ multiplex PCR. The repertoire has approximately 500,000 clones, approximately 88% of them found once; the top ten carry over 1.5%. With V trimmed by 3 bases and J by 1 base, 3 bases remained unmatched. CDR3 length: 15 residues. CDR1 and CDR2 from the germline V gene are MNHEY and SMNVEV (reference sequence). This clonotype originated in a woman aged 35 to 49 who had recovered from COVID-19. Specimen: PBMCs or T cells enriched from blood (not recorded which). This rearrangement joins TRBV27 to TRBJ1-1, with 9 bases identical to TRBD1. CDR3 loop: CASSFGQGQNTEAFF. The DNA for the CDR3 is TGTGCCAGCAGTTTTGGACAGGGGCAGAACACTGAAGCTTTCTTT.